This T cell receptor (beta chain) was found in a study of T cells in localized non-small cell lung cancer. The study, taken as a whole, reports: In the blood, greater T cell density corresponded to longer overall survival. Adjacent lung held a median 57 of the top 100 tumor clones. The highest T cell clonality was in uninvolved adjacent lung, above tumor. Multi-region tumor sequencing was not done, so intratumor heterogeneity could not be excluded.

The CDR3 covers 18 residues. V shed 6 bases, J shed 2 bases, and the junction held 14 bases outside the gene matches. Germline V gene lookup returns CDR1 SGHTA and CDR2 FQGNSA. Worth noting for this clone: What it binds is not known.

Here immunoSEQ multiplex PCR was the method, and the copy in TCRdb shows in-frame clones only, minus some. Of tens of thousands of clones listed, about 85% were seen once; the top ten hold roughly 22%. This specimen was PBMCs, taken before any cancer treatment. This receptor was taken from a man between 40 and 75 years old with stage II squamous cell lung carcinoma. V gene TRBV7-2 combines with J gene TRBJ1-2, with 11 bases lining up with TRBD1. Here the CDR3 reads CASSRKGQGGSWNYGYTF. CDR3 nucleotide sequence: TGTGCCAGCAGTCGCAAGGGACAGGGGGGGTCCTGGAACTATGGCTACACCTTC.